This is a list of T cell receptor beta chains from one sample in a study of shared clonotypes between healthy human individuals. TCRdb keeps only in-frame clones here, not all; method: immunoSEQ multiplex PCR. The table shows some 580,000 clones, with about 98% occurring only once. The source material was naive CD8+ T cells sorted from blood. These receptor sequences come from a young man in good health. Both conserved end residues are part of each CDR3. The D gene is left open where the match is weak. Expanded clones are given a class, and other clones once, few, many or no size at all.

j_gene,v_gene,abundance,len,d_gene,CDR3aa,CDR3nt
TRBJ2-7,TRBV12-2,-,11,-,CASRLADEQYF,TGTGCAAGTCGCTTAGCCGACGAGCAGTACTTC
TRBJ2-2,TRBV6-5,-,14,TRBD2,CASSPNPFSGSTFF,TGTGCCAGCAGTCCAAACCCGTTTAGCGGGAGTACGTTTTTT
TRBJ1-2,TRBV29-1,-,13,TRBD1,CSVLPGTGSGYTF,TGCAGCGTTTTGCCCGGGACAGGGTCCGGCTACACCTTC
TRBJ1-1,TRBV9,-,10,-,CASHRVEAFF,TGTGCCTCTCACCGCGTGGAAGCTTTCTTT
TRBJ1-1,TRBV19,-,17,-,CASSTTPDVTGNTEAFF,TGTGCCAGTAGTACCACCCCTGATGTTACAGGGAACACTGAAGCTTTCTTT
TRBJ2-1,TRBV6-1,-,12,-,CASGASYNEQFF,TGTGCCAGCGGAGCCAGCTACAATGAGCAGTTCTTC
TRBJ1-5,TRBV18,few,15,-,CASSREDTYNQPQHF,TGTGCCAGCTCACGGGAGGACACTTACAATCAGCCCCAGCATTTT
TRBJ2-7,TRBV7-6,-,16,TRBD2,CASSPGAGGNSYEQYF,TGTGCCAGCAGCCCGGGAGCGGGAGGGAACTCCTACGAGCAGTACTTC
TRBJ2-1,TRBV4-1,-,17,-,CASSQGFSGGEYDEQFF,TGCGCCAGCAGCCAAGGGTTCTCGGGGGGCGAGTACGATGAGCAGTTCTTC
TRBJ2-3,TRBV4-1,-,15,-,CASSQGRAGTDTQYF,TGCGCCAGCAGCCAAGGGAGGGCGGGCACAGATACGCAGTATTTT
TRBJ1-5,TRBV4-2,-,11,-,CASRGQQPQHF,TGTGCCAGCAGAGGACAACAGCCCCAGCATTTT
TRBJ2-1,TRBV27,-,15,TRBD2,CASTGSGRQVNEQFF,TGTGCCAGCACCGGTAGCGGGAGGCAGGTCAATGAGCAGTTCTTC
TRBJ1-5,TRBV27,-,14,-,CASSLSSRAGPWHF,TGTGCCAGCAGTTTATCGAGTAGAGCAGGACCTTGGCATTTT
TRBJ2-3,TRBV6-5,-,15,TRBD2,CASSYGSGSADTQYF,TGTGCCAGCAGTTACGGGAGCGGGAGCGCAGATACGCAGTATTTT
TRBJ2-1,TRBV18,-,16,TRBD2,CASSPESGASYNEQFF,TGTGCCAGCTCCCCAGAGAGCGGGGCGTCCTACAATGAGCAGTTCTTC
TRBJ2-1,TRBV2,-,14,-,CASRPTGSSNEQFF,TGTGCCAGCAGACCCACCGGTTCCAGCAATGAGCAGTTCTTC
TRBJ2-7,TRBV2,-,16,-,CASSSGPARGLYEQYF,TGTGCCAGCAGCTCAGGTCCGGCGAGAGGGCTCTACGAGCAGTACTTC
TRBJ1-3,TRBV10-3,-,15,-,CAISDPGGPGNTIYF,TGTGCCATCAGTGACCCGGGAGGGCCTGGAAACACCATATATTTT
TRBJ2-1,TRBV4-1,-,12,-,CASSQEGNEQFF,TGCGCCAGCAGCCAAGAGGGGAATGAGCAGTTCTTC
TRBJ2-1,TRBV29-1,once,15,TRBD2,CSVEVGGGSKYEQFF,TGCAGCGTTGAAGTCGGCGGCGGGAGTAAATATGAGCAGTTCTTC
TRBJ2-7,TRBV7-8,-,17,-,CASSLPSAASGAYEQYF,TGTGCCAGCAGCCTCCCTTCCGCGGCCTCGGGGGCCTACGAGCAGTACTTC
TRBJ2-1,TRBV14,-,16,TRBD2,CASSPLFSGSSHEQFF,TGTGCCAGCAGCCCGCTTTTTAGCGGGAGTTCCCATGAGCAGTTCTTC
TRBJ2-7,TRBV2,-,13,-,CASSDGSRYEQYF,TGTGCCAGCAGTGACGGGAGTCGCTACGAGCAGTACTTC
TRBJ1-5,TRBV7-8,-,13,-,CASSLDNNQPQHF,TGTGCCAGCAGCTTAGATAACAATCAGCCCCAGCATTTT
TRBJ1-2,TRBV18,-,13,-,CASSQTDFYGYTF,TGTGCCAGCTCACAGACGGATTTTTATGGCTACACCTTC
TRBJ1-2,TRBV6-5,-,15,-,CASSYSTAGTRGYTF,TGTGCCAGCAGTTACTCGACCGCAGGGACCCGTGGCTACACCTTC
TRBJ1-5,TRBV7-9,-,14,-,CASSLGRDFQPQHF,TGTGCCAGCAGCTTAGGCAGGGATTTTCAGCCCCAGCATTTT
TRBJ1-3,TRBV6-1,-,14,-,CASSPTGSGNTIYF,TGTGCCAGCAGTCCGACCGGCTCTGGAAACACCATATATTTT
TRBJ2-3,TRBV6-1,-,17,-,CASSQESQGTSTDTQYF,TGTGCCAGCAGTCAAGAGAGTCAGGGGACATCCACAGATACGCAGTATTTT
TRBJ2-7,TRBV5-6,-,15,TRBD1,CASSLQDRELYEQYF,TGTGCCAGCAGCTTGCAGGACAGGGAACTCTACGAGCAGTACTTC
TRBJ2-7,TRBV7-9,-,14,-,CASRRPGSESEQYF,TGTGCCAGCAGGAGACCAGGGTCCGAGTCCGAGCAGTACTTC
TRBJ2-7,TRBV4-1,-,15,TRBD2,CASSQVREVSYEQYF,TGCGCCAGCAGCCAAGTTCGGGAGGTGTCCTACGAGCAGTACTTC
TRBJ1-5,TRBV29-1,-,13,-,CSARTDRYQPQHF,TGCAGCGCGCGGACGGATAGATATCAGCCCCAGCATTTT
TRBJ2-1,TRBV19,-,11,-,CASSIYNEQFF,TGTGCCAGCTCAATATACAATGAGCAGTTCTTC
TRBJ1-5,TRBV28,-,13,-,CASSDNSDQPQHF,TGTGCCAGCAGTGACAACAGCGATCAGCCCCAGCATTTT
TRBJ1-1,TRBV6-6,-,14,-,CASSLIPGDTEAFF,TGTGCCAGCAGTCTCATCCCAGGGGACACTGAAGCTTTCTTT
TRBJ2-3,TRBV7-9,once,13,-,CATPAGGTDTQYF,TGTGCCACCCCCGCCGGCGGCACAGATACGCAGTATTTT
TRBJ2-1,TRBV27,-,15,-,CASSLEMDNYNEQFF,TGTGCCAGCAGTTTAGAGATGGATAATTACAATGAGCAGTTCTTC
TRBJ2-7,TRBV6-1,-,14,-,CASSEIGPAYEQYF,TGTGCCAGCAGTGAAATAGGGCCTGCCTACGAGCAGTACTTC
TRBJ2-1,TRBV29-1,-,14,TRBD2,CSVAGLAEPNEQFF,TGCAGCGTTGCGGGACTAGCGGAGCCCAATGAGCAGTTCTTC
TRBJ2-7,TRBV5-1,-,14,TRBD1,CASSPRDRGHEQYF,TGCGCCAGCAGCCCGAGGGACAGGGGGCACGAGCAGTACTTC
TRBJ2-7,TRBV7-9,-,14,-,CASSLVGGSYEQYF,TGTGCCAGCAGCTTAGTAGGGGGCTCCTACGAGCAGTACTTC
TRBJ2-7,TRBV9,-,16,TRBD2,CASSLGTSGTSYEQYF,TGTGCCAGCAGCCTCGGGACTAGCGGGACTTCCTACGAGCAGTACTTC
TRBJ2-7,TRBV5-6,-,11,-,CASSASYEQYF,TGTGCCAGCAGCGCCTCCTACGAGCAGTACTTC
TRBJ2-7,TRBV5-5,-,15,TRBD1,CASSLGQGVGYEQYF,TGTGCCAGCAGCTTGGGACAGGGGGTTGGGTACGAGCAGTACTTC
TRBJ1-1,TRBV7-2,-,17,-,CASSPPWTESMNTEAFF,TGTGCCAGCAGCCCTCCCTGGACCGAATCTATGAACACTGAAGCTTTCTTT
TRBJ2-7,TRBV7-8,once,16,TRBD2,CASSLASSGRLYEQYF,TGTGCCAGCAGCTTAGCGTCTAGCGGGAGGCTGTACGAGCAGTACTTC
TRBJ2-7,TRBV7-2,-,15,TRBD2,CASSLELAGGYEQYF,TGTGCCAGCAGCTTAGAACTAGCGGGGGGCTACGAGCAGTACTTC
TRBJ2-1,TRBV4-3,-,15,-,CASSPGRSYYNEQFF,TGCGCCAGCAGCCCGGGACGGTCATACTACAATGAGCAGTTCTTC
TRBJ1-2,TRBV29-1,-,12,-,CSVSSTNYGYTF,TGCAGCGTGTCCTCCACTAACTATGGCTACACCTTC
TRBJ2-5,TRBV6-5,-,16,TRBD1,CASSYEGWTGLETQYF,TGTGCCAGCAGTTACGAGGGTTGGACAGGGCTGGAGACCCAGTACTTC